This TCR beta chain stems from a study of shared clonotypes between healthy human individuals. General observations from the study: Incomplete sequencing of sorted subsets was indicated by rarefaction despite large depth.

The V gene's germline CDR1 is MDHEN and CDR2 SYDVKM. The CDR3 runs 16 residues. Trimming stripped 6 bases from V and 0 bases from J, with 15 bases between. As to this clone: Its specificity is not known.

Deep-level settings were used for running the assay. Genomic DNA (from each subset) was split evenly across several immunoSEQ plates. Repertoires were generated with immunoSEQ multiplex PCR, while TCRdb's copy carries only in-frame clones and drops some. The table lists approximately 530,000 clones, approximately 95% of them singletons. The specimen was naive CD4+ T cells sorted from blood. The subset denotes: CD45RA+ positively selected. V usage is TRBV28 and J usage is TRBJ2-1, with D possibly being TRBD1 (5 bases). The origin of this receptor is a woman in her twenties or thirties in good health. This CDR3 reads CASSQLTDSSYNEQFF. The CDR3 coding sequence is TGTGCCAGCAGCCAATTGACTGACAGCTCCTACAATGAGCAGTTCTTC. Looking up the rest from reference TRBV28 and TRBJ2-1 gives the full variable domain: DVKVTQSSRYLVKRTGEKVFLECVQDMDHENMFWYRQDPGLGLRLIYFSYDVKMKEKGDIPEGYSVSREKKERFSLILESASTNQTSMYLCASSQLTDSSYNEQFFGPGTRLTVL.